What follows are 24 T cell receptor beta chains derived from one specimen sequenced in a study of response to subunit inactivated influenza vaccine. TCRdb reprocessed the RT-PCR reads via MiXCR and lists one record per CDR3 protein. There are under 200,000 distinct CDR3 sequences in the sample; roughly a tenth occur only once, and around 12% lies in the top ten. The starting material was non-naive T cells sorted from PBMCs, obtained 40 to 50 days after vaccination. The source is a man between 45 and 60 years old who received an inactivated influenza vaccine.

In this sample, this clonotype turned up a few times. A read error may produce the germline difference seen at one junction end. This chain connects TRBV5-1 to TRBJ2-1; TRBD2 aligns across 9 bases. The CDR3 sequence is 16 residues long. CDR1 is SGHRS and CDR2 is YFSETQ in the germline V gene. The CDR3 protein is CASRLGTGTSSNEQFF. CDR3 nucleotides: TGCGCCAGCAGGTTGGGGACCGGGACTAGCAGCAATGAGCAGTTCTTC.

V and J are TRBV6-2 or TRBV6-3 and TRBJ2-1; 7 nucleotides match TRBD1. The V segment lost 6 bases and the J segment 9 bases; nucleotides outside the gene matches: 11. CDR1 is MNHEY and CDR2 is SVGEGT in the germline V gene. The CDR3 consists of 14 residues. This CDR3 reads CASSDTGVVGEQFF. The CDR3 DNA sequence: TGTGCCAGCAGCGATACAGGGGTTGTTGGTGAGCAGTTCTTC.

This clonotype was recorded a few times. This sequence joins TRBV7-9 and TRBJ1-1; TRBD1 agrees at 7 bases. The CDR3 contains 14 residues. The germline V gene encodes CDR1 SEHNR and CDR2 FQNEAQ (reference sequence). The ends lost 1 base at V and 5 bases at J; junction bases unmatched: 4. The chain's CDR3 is CASSLGQGETEAFF. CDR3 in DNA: TGTGCCAGCAGCTTAGGCCAGGGGGAGACTGAAGCTTTCTTT.

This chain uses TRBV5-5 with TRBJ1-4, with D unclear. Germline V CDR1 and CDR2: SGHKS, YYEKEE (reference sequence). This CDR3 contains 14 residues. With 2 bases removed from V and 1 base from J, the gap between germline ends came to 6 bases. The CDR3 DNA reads TGTGCCAGCAGCTTTGCCCGAACTAATGAAAAACTGTTTTTT. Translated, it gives CASSFARTNEKLFF.

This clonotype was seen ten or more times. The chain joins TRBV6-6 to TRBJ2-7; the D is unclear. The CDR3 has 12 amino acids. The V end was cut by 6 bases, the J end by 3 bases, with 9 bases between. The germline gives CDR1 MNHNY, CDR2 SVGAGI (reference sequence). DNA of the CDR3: TGTGCCAGCAGCCCCACAGACTACGAGCAGTACTTC. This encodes CASSPTDYEQYF.

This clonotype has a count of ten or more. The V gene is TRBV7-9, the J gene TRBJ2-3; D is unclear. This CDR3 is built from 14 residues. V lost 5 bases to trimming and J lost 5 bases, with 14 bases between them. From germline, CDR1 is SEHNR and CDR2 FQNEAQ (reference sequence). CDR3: CASSLLKMEDTQYF. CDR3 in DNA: TGTGCCAGCAGCCTCCTAAAAATGGAAGATACGCAGTATTTT.

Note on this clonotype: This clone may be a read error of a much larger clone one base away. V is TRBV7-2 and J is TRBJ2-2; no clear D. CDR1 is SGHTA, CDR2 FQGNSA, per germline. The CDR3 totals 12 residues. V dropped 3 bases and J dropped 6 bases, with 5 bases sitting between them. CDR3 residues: CASSFNSGELFF. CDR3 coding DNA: TGTGCCAGCAGCTTTAACTCCGGGGAGCTGTTTTTT.

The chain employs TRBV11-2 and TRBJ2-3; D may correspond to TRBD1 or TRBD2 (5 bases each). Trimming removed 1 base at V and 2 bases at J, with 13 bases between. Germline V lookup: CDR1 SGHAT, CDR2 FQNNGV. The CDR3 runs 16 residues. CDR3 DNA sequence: TGTGCCAGCAGCTTAGTAGGGTGGGGGTCCACAGATACGCAGTATTTT. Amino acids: CASSLVGWGSTDTQYF.

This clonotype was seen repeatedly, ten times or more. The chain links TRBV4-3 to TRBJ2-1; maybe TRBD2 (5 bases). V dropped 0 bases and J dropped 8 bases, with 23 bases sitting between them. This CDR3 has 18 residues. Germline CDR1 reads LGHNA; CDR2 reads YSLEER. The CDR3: CASSQDLLGKDLRDEQFF. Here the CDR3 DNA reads TGCGCCAGCAGCCAAGATCTACTGGGGAAGGACTTGAGAGATGAGCAGTTCTTC.

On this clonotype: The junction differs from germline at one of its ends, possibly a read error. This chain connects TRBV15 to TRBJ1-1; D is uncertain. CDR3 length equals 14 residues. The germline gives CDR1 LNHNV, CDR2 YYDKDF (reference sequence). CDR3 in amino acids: CGTSRGSPNTEAFF. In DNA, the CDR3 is TGTGGCACCAGCAGAGGTTCTCCAAACACTGAAGCTTTCTTT. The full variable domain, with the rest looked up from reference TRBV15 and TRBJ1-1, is DAMVIQNPRYQVTQFGKPVTLSCSQTLNHNVMYWYQQKSSQAPKLLFHYYDKDFNNEADTPDNFQSRRPNTSFCFLDIRSPGLGDTAMYLCGTSRGSPNTEAFFGQGTRLTVV.

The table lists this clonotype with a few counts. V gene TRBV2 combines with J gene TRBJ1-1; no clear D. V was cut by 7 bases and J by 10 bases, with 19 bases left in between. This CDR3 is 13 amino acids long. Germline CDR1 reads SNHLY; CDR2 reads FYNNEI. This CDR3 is CASIPGSKGRAFF. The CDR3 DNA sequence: TGTGCCAGCATTCCTGGCAGTAAGGGAAGAGCTTTCTTT.

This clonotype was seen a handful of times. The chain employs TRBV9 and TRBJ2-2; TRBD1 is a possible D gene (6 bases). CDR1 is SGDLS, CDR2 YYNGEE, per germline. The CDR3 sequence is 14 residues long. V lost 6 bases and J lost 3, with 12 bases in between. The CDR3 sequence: CASNKGQYTGELFF. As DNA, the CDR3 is TGTGCCAGCAACAAAGGACAGTACACCGGGGAGCTGTTTTTT.

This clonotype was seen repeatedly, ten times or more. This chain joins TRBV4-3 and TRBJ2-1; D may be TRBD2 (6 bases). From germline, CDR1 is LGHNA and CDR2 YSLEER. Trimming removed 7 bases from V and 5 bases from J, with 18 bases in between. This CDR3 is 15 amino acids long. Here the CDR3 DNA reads TGCGCCAGCACCCCGGGGGTTTCCAAACACAATGAGCAGTTCTTC. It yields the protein CASTPGVSKHNEQFF.

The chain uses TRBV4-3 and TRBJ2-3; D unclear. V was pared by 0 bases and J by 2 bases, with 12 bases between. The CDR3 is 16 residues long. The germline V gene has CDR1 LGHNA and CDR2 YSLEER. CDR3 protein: CASSQDRRVFTDTQYF. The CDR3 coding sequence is TGCGCCAGCAGCCAAGATAGACGGGTTTTCACAGATACGCAGTATTTT.

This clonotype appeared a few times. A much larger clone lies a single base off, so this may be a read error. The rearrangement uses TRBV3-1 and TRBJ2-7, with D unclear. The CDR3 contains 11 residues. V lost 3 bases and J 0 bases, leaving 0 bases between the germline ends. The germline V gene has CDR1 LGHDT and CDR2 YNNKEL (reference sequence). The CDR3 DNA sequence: TGTGCCAGCAGCCACTCCTACGAGCAGTACTTC. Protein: CASSHSYEQYF.

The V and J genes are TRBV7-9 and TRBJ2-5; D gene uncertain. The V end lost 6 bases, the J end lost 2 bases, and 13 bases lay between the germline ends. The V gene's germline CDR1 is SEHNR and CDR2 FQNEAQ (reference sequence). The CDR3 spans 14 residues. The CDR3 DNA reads TGTGCCAGCAGAAAACAGTGGCCTCAAGAGACCCAGTACTTC. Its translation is CASRKQWPQETQYF.

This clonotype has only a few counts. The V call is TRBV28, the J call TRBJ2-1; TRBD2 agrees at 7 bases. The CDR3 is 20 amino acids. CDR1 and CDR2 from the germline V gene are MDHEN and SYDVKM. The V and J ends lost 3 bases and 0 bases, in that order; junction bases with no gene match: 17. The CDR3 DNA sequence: TGTGCCAGCAGTTTCGAGTTTGGACTAGTGGGGGGGGGCTCCTACAATGAGCAGTTCTTC. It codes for CASSFEFGLVGGGSYNEQFF.

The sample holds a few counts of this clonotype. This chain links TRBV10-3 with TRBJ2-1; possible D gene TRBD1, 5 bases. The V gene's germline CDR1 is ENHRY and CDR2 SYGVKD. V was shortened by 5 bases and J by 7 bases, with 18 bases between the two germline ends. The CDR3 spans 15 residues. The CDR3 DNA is TGTGCCATCAGTCAAAATTCAGGGAACTGGAATGAGCAGTTCTTC. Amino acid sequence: CAISQNSGNWNEQFF.

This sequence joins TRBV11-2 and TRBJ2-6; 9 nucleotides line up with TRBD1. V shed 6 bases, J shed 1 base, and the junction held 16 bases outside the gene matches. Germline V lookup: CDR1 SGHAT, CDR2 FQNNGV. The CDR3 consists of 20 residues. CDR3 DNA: TGTGCCAGCAGTCACATACAACAGGGGGCGACGAGATCTGGGGCCAACGTCCTGACTTTC. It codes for CASSHIQQGATRSGANVLTF.

The CDR3 nucleotides read TGTGCCAGCAGTTACTCGGTTTCGCGTTGGGGCGAGACCCAGTACTTC. This gives the protein CASSYSVSRWGETQYF. The chain is built from TRBV6-5 and TRBJ2-5, with a weak D call TRBD1 (5 bases). The CDR3 consists of 16 residues. Between the trimmed V and J ends, which lost 0 bases and 5 bases, there was a span of 16 bases. Germline V lookup: CDR1 MNHEY, CDR2 SVGAGI.

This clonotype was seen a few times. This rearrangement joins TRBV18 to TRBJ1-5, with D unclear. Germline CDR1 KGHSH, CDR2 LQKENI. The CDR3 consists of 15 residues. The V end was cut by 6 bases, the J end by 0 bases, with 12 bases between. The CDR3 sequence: CASSVSDNSNQPQHF. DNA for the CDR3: TGTGCCAGCTCGGTATCAGATAATAGCAATCAGCCCCAGCATTTT.

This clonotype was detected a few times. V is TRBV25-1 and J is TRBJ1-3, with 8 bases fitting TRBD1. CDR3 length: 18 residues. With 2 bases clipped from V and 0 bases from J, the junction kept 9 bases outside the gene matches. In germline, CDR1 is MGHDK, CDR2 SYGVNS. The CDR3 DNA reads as TGTGCCAGCAGTGAACCCCGGACAGGGCTCCACTCTGGAAACACCATATATTTT. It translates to CASSEPRTGLHSGNTIYF.

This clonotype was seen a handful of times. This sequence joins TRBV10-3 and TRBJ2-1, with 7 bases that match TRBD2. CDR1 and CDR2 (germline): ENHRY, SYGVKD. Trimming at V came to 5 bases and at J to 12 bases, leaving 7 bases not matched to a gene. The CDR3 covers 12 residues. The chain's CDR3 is CAISTTSVVQFF. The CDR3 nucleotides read TGTGCCATCAGTACAACTAGCGTAGTGCAGTTCTTC.

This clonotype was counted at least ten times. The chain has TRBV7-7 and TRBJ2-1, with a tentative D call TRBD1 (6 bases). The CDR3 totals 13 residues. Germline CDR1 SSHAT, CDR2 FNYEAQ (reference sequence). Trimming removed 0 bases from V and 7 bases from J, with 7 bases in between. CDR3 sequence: CASSLAQGNEQFF. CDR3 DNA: TGTGCCAGCAGCTTAGCGCAGGGGAATGAGCAGTTCTTC.